This passage covers 22 T cell receptor beta chains from one sample sequenced in a study of CD8+ T cells in alopecia areata. Described treatment: oral pan-JAK inhibitor, 5-10 mg twice daily. As the sequencing template, cDNA was produced by extracting RNA and reverse transcribing it. Assay: immunoSEQ multiplex PCR; the TCRdb copy retains only in-frame clones and omits some. Found here are 150,000 to 200,000 clones, around 71% of them singletons; the top ten hold 0.91%. Source: CD4+ T cells sorted from blood, taken at week 4, from a patient treated with tofacitinib. The origin of the receptors is a human donor with alopecia areata.

The chain uses TRBV2 and TRBJ2-3; D not certain. There are 11 residues in the CDR3. Germline CDR1 reads SNHLY; CDR2 reads FYNNEI. V was cut by 6 bases and J by 8 bases, with 9 bases left in between. For the CDR3, the DNA is TGTGCCAGCAGCGTCCTTGGTACGCAGTATTTT. Protein: CASSVLGTQYF.

The chain couples TRBV2 to TRBJ2-5; D may be TRBD1 (5 bases). Trimming cost V 9 bases and J 5 bases, with 10 bases left between them. This CDR3 has 11 residues. Germline CDR1 and CDR2: SNHLY and FYNNEI. The CDR3 nucleotides read TGTGCCAGAGGACAAGGGGAGACCCAGTACTTC. Protein: CARGQGETQYF. Together with reference TRBV2 and TRBJ2-5, the CDR3 gives the full variable domain: EPEVTQTPSHQVTQMGQEVILRCVPISNHLYFYWYRQILGQKVEFLVSFYNNEISEKSEIFDDQFSVERPDGSNFTLKIRSTKLEDSAMYFCARGQGETQYFGPGTRLLVL.

The J gene is TRBJ2-7, the V gene TRBV6-6; 11 bases map to TRBD1. CDR1 is MNHNY and CDR2 is SVGAGI in the germline V gene (reference sequence). V gave up 6 bases and J gave up 7 bases; unmatched junction bases: 8. The CDR3 spans 14 residues. CDR3 coding DNA: TGTGCCAGCAGACCGGGACAGGGGGTAGAGGAGCAGTACTTC. Its translation: CASRPGQGVEEQYF.

The chain couples TRBV7-3 to TRBJ1-2; 8 bases are a match to TRBD1. CDR3 length equals 17 residues. In germline, CDR1 is SGHTA, CDR2 FQGTGA. V was pared by 5 bases and J by 4 bases, with 15 bases of the junction left unmatched. The DNA of the CDR3 is TGTGCCAGCAGCCCTGACCCGACAGGGGCCCAAATCTATGGCTACACCTTC. Protein product: CASSPDPTGAQIYGYTF.

This clone was seen only a few times. This chain connects TRBV7-6 to TRBJ2-7; TRBD1 matches at 8 bases. The CDR3 runs to 15 residues. Germline V CDR1 and CDR2: SGHVS, FNYEAQ. Trimming at V came to 1 base and at J to 1 base, leaving 3 bases not matched to a gene. The CDR3 loop is CASSLVTGGSYEQYF. Here the CDR3 DNA reads TGTGCCAGCAGCTTAGTTACAGGGGGTTCCTACGAGCAGTACTTC.

The J gene is TRBJ2-7, the V gene TRBV5-1, with a possible D match to TRBD2 (5 bases). The CDR3 spans 15 residues. V lost 7 bases and J lost 0, with 17 bases in between. Per the germline V gene, CDR1 is SGHRS and CDR2 is YFSETQ. CDR3 in DNA: TGCGCCAGCCAGCAGGACGGGATCAGCTCCTACGAGCAGTACTTC. As protein: CASQQDGISSYEQYF.

This chain uses TRBV7-2 with TRBJ2-3; D is perhaps TRBD1 (6 bases). V dropped 3 bases and J dropped 6 bases, with 13 bases sitting between them. The CDR3 totals 14 residues. Germline V gene sequence: CDR1 SGHTA, CDR2 FQGNSA. The CDR3 region has the DNA TGTGCCAGCAGCTTCGGACAGATATTCGATACGCAGTATTTT. Protein: CASSFGQIFDTQYF.

This sequence joins TRBV29-1 and TRBJ2-7; D is undetermined. Germline CDR1 reads SQVTM; CDR2 reads ANQGSEA. V was shortened by 3 bases and J by 6 bases, with 6 bases between the two germline ends. The length of the CDR3 is 10 residues. The chain's CDR3 is CSVDSLEQYF. The CDR3 DNA reads TGCAGCGTTGACTCCCTCGAGCAGTACTTC.

This clone has a single count. The V gene is TRBV6-6, the J gene TRBJ2-7; possibly TRBD2 for D (5 bases). Germline values: CDR1 MNHNY, CDR2 SVGAGI (reference sequence). The CDR3 spans 14 residues. Trimming left V 6 bases short and J 3 bases short, with 15 bases between. CDR3 residues: CASSSGLESYEQYF. CDR3 DNA sequence: TGTGCCAGCAGCAGCGGACTTGAAAGCTACGAGCAGTACTTC.

The rearrangement links TRBV30 to TRBJ2-7, with D unclear. CDR1 is GTSNPN and CDR2 is SVGIG in the germline V gene (reference sequence). This CDR3 is 15 amino acids long. The germline V and J ends were trimmed by 0 bases and 0 bases, with 12 bases remaining between them. CDR3 amino acids: CAWSVSGWSSYEQYF. CDR3 nucleotide sequence: TGTGCCTGGAGTGTAAGTGGTTGGAGCTCCTACGAGCAGTACTTC.

The chain has TRBV29-1 and TRBJ2-2, with TRBD2 matching 8 bases. V lost 5 bases to trimming and J lost 4 bases; unmatched junction nucleotides: 6. CDR3 size: 14 residues. Germline lookup yields CDR1 SQVTM and CDR2 ANQGSEA. The CDR3 protein is CSVRSGGPTGELFF. The CDR3 DNA follows: TGCAGCGTTCGGAGCGGGGGACCCACCGGGGAGCTGTTTTTT.

The chain combines TRBV7-9 with TRBJ2-7; 12 bases line up with TRBD2. The V gene end was trimmed by 8 bases and the J gene end by 4 bases; junction bases not matched to a gene: 6. The CDR3 contains 14 residues. In germline, CDR1 is SEHNR, CDR2 FQNEAQ (reference sequence). The CDR3 protein is CASFLAGGPYEQYF. The DNA of the CDR3 is TGTGCCAGCTTTCTAGCGGGGGGGCCTTACGAGCAGTACTTC.

The rearrangement links TRBV25-1 to TRBJ1-1, with 7 bases matching TRBD1. The CDR3 is made up of 13 amino acids. Germline assignment: CDR1 MGHDK and CDR2 SYGVNS. With 5 bases clipped from V and 4 bases from J, the junction kept 4 bases outside the gene matches. The CDR3 here is CASSSAGGTEAFF. In DNA form, the CDR3 reads TGTGCCAGCAGTTCCGCAGGGGGCACTGAAGCTTTCTTT.

This clone has more than one count but fewer than ten. The V and J genes are TRBV4-1 and TRBJ1-5; the match to TRBD1 covers 7 bases. J gave up 4 bases and V 5 bases, and 5 bases lay outside the gene matches. This CDR3 comprises 14 residues. Germline CDR1 MGHRA, CDR2 YSYEKL. This chain's CDR3 is CASSFDRANQPQHF. The DNA for the CDR3 is TGCGCCAGCAGCTTCGACAGGGCAAATCAGCCCCAGCATTTT.

This clone was picked up a small number of times. The genes are TRBV30 and TRBJ2-3; TRBD2 matches 7 bases. The CDR3 loop spans 14 amino acids. CDR1 GTSNPN and CDR2 SVGIG come from the germline V gene (reference sequence). V gave up 3 bases and J gave up 6 bases; unmatched junction bases: 9. The CDR3 nucleotides are TGTGCCTGGAGCGAGGGACTACGAGGGGATACGCAGTATTTT. Protein: CAWSEGLRGDTQYF.

This clone was seen a handful of times. V and J are TRBV27 and TRBJ2-5, with a tentative D call TRBD2 (6 bases). In germline, CDR1 is MNHEY, CDR2 SMNVEV (reference sequence). V lost 2 bases, J lost 4 bases, and 8 bases lay in between. CDR3 length: 13 amino acids. CDR3 region: CASSLRRGETQYF. The CDR3 DNA reads TGTGCCAGCAGTTTACGGCGGGGAGAGACCCAGTACTTC.

This clone was observed a few times. CDR3 sequence: CASSRSTLPEQFF. The CDR3 region has the DNA TGTGCCAGCAGCCGTAGTACCCTACCTGAGCAGTTCTTC. V usage is TRBV6-5 and J usage is TRBJ2-1, with no clear D. Trimming left V 6 bases short and J 9 bases short, with 15 bases between. The germline V gene has CDR1 MNHEY and CDR2 SVGAGI. This CDR3 has 13 amino acids.

This chain uses TRBV29-1 with TRBJ2-5; D is unclear. V dropped 4 bases and J dropped 0 bases, with 9 bases sitting between them. This CDR3 region has 13 residues. Germline assignment: CDR1 SQVTM and CDR2 ANQGSEA. CDR3 DNA sequence: TGCAGCGTTGGGGTGAGGCACCAAGAGACCCAGTACTTC. As protein: CSVGVRHQETQYF.

The J gene is TRBJ1-6, the V gene TRBV30; tentative D call: TRBD1 (5 bases). With 2 bases removed from V and 8 bases from J, the gap between germline ends came to 7 bases. The CDR3 runs 12 residues. CDR1 and CDR2 from the germline V gene are GTSNPN and SVGIG (reference sequence). The CDR3 region has the DNA TGTGCCTGGAGTCGACAGTATTCACCCCTCCACTTT. Its protein product is CAWSRQYSPLHF. The full variable domain, in which reference TRBV30 and TRBJ1-6 provide the parts outside the CDR3, is SQTIHQWPATLVQPVGSPLSLECTVEGTSNPNLYWYRQAAGRGLQLLFYSVGIGQISSEVPQNLSASRPQDRQFILSSKKLLLSDSGFYLCAWSRQYSPLHFGNGTRLTVT.

The V and J genes are TRBV29-1 and TRBJ2-1; D unresolved. CDR3 length equals 12 residues. The germline V gene encodes CDR1 SQVTM and CDR2 ANQGSEA. Trimming pared 4 bases from V and 9 bases from J, leaving 13 bases between. The CDR3 DNA follows: TGCAGCGTTGTGGCTCGGTATAGTGAGCAGTTCTTC. Translation: CSVVARYSEQFF.

The chain has TRBV4-1 and TRBJ2-6; TRBD1 matches 7 bases. CDR1 and CDR2 (germline): MGHRA, YSYEKL. The junction had 6 bases not matched to a gene; V was cut back by 0 bases and J by 4 bases. The CDR3 is 17 amino acids. This CDR3 is CASSQDPRGLGANVLTF. CDR3 in DNA: TGCGCCAGCAGCCAAGATCCTAGGGGGCTCGGGGCCAACGTCCTGACTTTC.

Comments on this clone: This sample also contains other DNA sequences that code for the same CDR3. This chain links TRBV20-1 with TRBJ2-5; D is ambiguous. Trimming pared 0 bases from V and 4 bases from J, leaving 3 bases between. Germline assignment: CDR1 DFQATT and CDR2 SNEGSKA (reference sequence). The CDR3 covers 11 residues. CDR3 nucleotides: TGCAGTGCTAGAGATCGAGAGACCCAGTACTTC. Translating gives CSARDRETQYF.